In this sample, the clone carrying this T cell receptor (beta chain) turned up many times. Its matching antigen is unknown. The V gene's germline CDR1 is SGHRS and CDR2 YFSETQ. The germline V and J ends were trimmed by 4 bases and 5 bases, with 11 bases remaining between them. The CDR3 is 13 amino acids. This sample is part of a study of regulatory T cells in long-lasting Graves disease. Looking at the study overall: Duration of antithyroid drug therapy among newly diagnosed Graves' patients was under 3 months.

Time point specified: newly diagnosed GD, antithyroid drugs for less than 3 months. Scientists built the TCR library using RNA that was extracted from PBMCs. General study points: New patients shared 800 to 1,000 public clonotypes, fewer than the 2,500 to 3,500 shared by persistent patients.

To make TCR beta libraries, researchers used iRepertoire HTBI primers and Arm-PCR of CDR3 regions. TCRdb ran MiXCR on the multiplex PCR reads and lists one entry per CDR3 protein. The table shows around 320,000 distinct CDR3 sequences, with over 15% occurring only once. These data are also associated with another study on T cells in Graves' hyperthyroidism and ophthalmopathy. Turning to that study: Those with hyperthyroidism were 18 to 65 years old, newly diagnosed, and ill for under 2 months. It was uncontrolled infection, other autoimmune disease, pregnancy or lactation that excluded patients.

The chain uses TRBV5-1 and TRBJ2-3; possible D gene TRBD1, 5 bases. Sequences were derived from peripheral blood mononuclear cells (PBMCs), sampled at new diagnosis, from a patient treated with antithyroid drugs. This sequence was found in a man aged 40-50 years with Graves disease. CDR3 sequence reads: CASSGIQGDTQYF. In nucleotides, the CDR3 is TGCGCCAGCAGCGGGATCCAGGGAGATACGCAGTATTTT.